This T cell receptor beta chain originates from a study of T cells after yellow fever vaccination. Notes on the study in general: Post-booster repertoires again held most primary-vaccination clones (just under 97% CD4, around 90% CD8).

TCRdb ran MiXCR on the 5' RACE reads and lists one entry per CDR3 protein. The sample yields some 260,000 distinct CDR3 sequences, about 5.2% seen once. The junction had 7 bases not matched to a gene; V was cut back by 2 bases and J by 5 bases. The CDR3 has 15 amino acids. Germline V gene sequence: CDR1 MGHDK, CDR2 SYGVNS. This clonotype was counted at least ten times. Its antigen is unidentified. The input for sequencing was CD4+ T cells sorted from PBMCs, taken on the day of the yellow fever booster vaccination. This sequence joins TRBV25-1 and TRBJ1-2; 8 positions agree with TRBD1. The sequence came from a man between 18 and 35 years old who received the YFV17D yellow fever vaccine. CDR3 DNA: TGTGCCAGCAGTGAAGGCGGGACAGGAGTTTATGGCTACACCTTC. It specifies CASSEGGTGVYGYTF.